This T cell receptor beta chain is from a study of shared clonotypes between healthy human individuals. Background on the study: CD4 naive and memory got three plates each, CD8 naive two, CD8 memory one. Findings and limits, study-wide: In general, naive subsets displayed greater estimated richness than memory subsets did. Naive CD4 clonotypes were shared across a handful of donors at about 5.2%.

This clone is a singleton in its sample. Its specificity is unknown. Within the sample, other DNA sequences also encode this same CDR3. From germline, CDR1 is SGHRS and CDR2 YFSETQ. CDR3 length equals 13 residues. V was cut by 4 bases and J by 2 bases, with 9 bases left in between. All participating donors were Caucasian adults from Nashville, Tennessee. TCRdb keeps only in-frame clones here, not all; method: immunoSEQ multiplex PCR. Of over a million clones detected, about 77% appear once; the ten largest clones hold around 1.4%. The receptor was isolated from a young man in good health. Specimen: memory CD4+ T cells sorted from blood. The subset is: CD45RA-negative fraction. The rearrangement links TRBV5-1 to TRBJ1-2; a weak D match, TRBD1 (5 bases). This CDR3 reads CASSPDRNYGYTF. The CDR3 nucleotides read TGCGCCAGCAGCCCCGACAGAAACTATGGCTACACCTTC.